This T cell receptor beta chain emerged from a study of blood T cell repertoires in COVID-19. On the study more broadly: PBMCs, B-cell-depleted T cells, or T cells provided the cDNA or gDNA that made up the material.

The V and J ends lost 1 base and 4 bases, in that order; junction bases with no gene match: 7. The CDR3 has 15 residues. From germline, CDR1 is SGHRS and CDR2 YFSETQ. Profiling relied on immunoSEQ multiplex PCR, and the TCRdb table lists in-frame clones only, not all of them. The sample contains roughly 150,000 clones, 85% to 90% of which appear only once. This sequence was found in a woman between 40 and 55 years old with acute or convalescent COVID-19. The gene calls are TRBV5-1 and TRBJ1-1, with 7 nucleotides matching TRBD1. Sequenced material: peripheral blood. CDR3 in DNA: TGCGCCAGCAGCTTGAGTAGGGGGCGTATCACTGAAGCTTTCTTT. It codes for CASSLSRGRITEAFF. The full variable domain, with the rest looked up from reference TRBV5-1 and TRBJ1-1, is KAGVTQTPRYLIKTRGQQVTLSCSPISGHRSVSWYQQTPGQGLQFLFEYFSETQRNKGNFPGRFSGRQFSNSRSEMNVSTLELGDSALYLCASSLSRGRITEAFFGQGTRLTVV.